The rows below give T cell receptor beta chains drawn from one sample of a study of blood T cell repertoires in COVID-19. Here immunoSEQ multiplex PCR was the method, and the copy in TCRdb shows in-frame clones only, minus some. The table has about 300,000 clones, about nine tenths seen once. The sample comprised PBMCs or T cells enriched from blood (not recorded which). These receptor sequences come from a man aged 25 to 40 who had recovered from COVID-19. The CDR3 runs from the conserved cysteine through the conserved F or W. A D gene is named only where the DNA matches it firmly. Clone size, where shown, is once, few, many, or a class for clones that have expanded.

. | TRBJ2-7 | TRBD1 | TRBV3-1/TRBV3-2 | CASSPVGGQGAGQYF | TGTGCCAGCAGCCCCGTGGGGGGACAGGGGGCTGGGCAGTACTTC
. | TRBJ1-1 | . | TRBV21-1 | CASSGAGGNNTEAFF | TGTGCCAGCAGCGGCGCAGGGGGCAACAACACTGAAGCTTTCTTT
. | TRBJ1-6 | . | TRBV7-8 | CASSVRASSYNSPLHF | TGTGCCAGCAGCGTCAGGGCGAGCTCCTATAATTCACCCCTCCACTTT
. | TRBJ2-3 | . | TRBV19 | CATRPGNTQYF | TGTGCCACCCGCCCCGGGAATACGCAGTATTTT
few | TRBJ1-6 | TRBD1 | TRBV27 | CASSYRAGGLSSYNSPLHF | TGTGCCAGCAGCTACCGGGCAGGGGGCCTGAGCTCCTATAATTCACCCCTCCACTTT
. | TRBJ1-2 | TRBD1 | TRBV18 | CASSPPGTGGGYTF | TGTGCCAGCTCACCACCCGGGACAGGGGGGGGCTACACCTTC
once | TRBJ2-7 | . | TRBV18 | CASSKQGESSYEQYF | TGTGCCAGCTCCAAACAGGGCGAGAGCTCCTACGAGCAGTACTTC
. | TRBJ2-2 | TRBD2 | TRBV3-1/TRBV3-2 | CASSQEITSGTRPNTGELFF | TGTGCCAGCAGCCAAGAAATCACTAGCGGAACCCGCCCGAACACCGGGGAGCTGTTTTTT
. | TRBJ1-1 | . | TRBV7-9 | CASSFVVSRTEAFF | TGTGCCAGCAGCTTCGTAGTTAGTCGTACTGAAGCTTTCTTT
. | TRBJ1-4 | . | TRBV30 | CAWRTGLGEKLFF | TGTGCCTGGAGAACGGGGTTGGGCGAAAAACTGTTTTTT
. | TRBJ2-5 | TRBD1 | TRBV24-1 | CATSVSDRGRETQYF | TGTGCCACCAGTGTGTCGGACAGGGGACGAGAGACCCAGTACTTC
. | TRBJ2-7 | TRBD1 | TRBV23-1 | CASSQYRGAYEQYF | TGCGCCAGCAGTCAATACAGGGGCGCCTACGAGCAGTACTTC
. | TRBJ1-1 | . | TRBV15 | CATSRGNTEAFF | TGTGCCACCAGTCGAGGGAACACTGAAGCTTTCTTT
. | TRBJ2-1 | TRBD2 | TRBV4-1 | CASSQQPTSVDYNEQFF | TGCGCCAGCAGCCAACAGCCTACTAGCGTCGACTACAATGAGCAGTTCTTC
once | TRBJ2-7 | . | TRBV6-5 | CASRPTGVTYEQYF | TGTGCCAGCAGGCCTACCGGGGTAACCTACGAGCAGTACTTC
. | TRBJ1-6 | . | TRBV4-1 | CASSPLTGYDSPLHF | TGCGCCAGCAGCCCGCTAACAGGGTACGACTCACCCCTCCACTTT
. | TRBJ2-1 | TRBD2 | TRBV5-1 | CASSLTSGGPNEQFF | TGCGCCAGCAGCCTGACTAGCGGGGGGCCCAATGAGCAGTTCTTC
once | TRBJ2-7 | TRBD2 | TRBV3-1/TRBV3-2 | CASSQPGGKDEQYF | TGTGCCAGCAGCCAACCGGGGGGGAAGGACGAGCAGTACTTC
few | TRBJ1-1 | . | TRBV11-2 | CASSALSGRRNTEAFF | TGTGCCAGCAGCGCATTGAGCGGCCGAAGGAACACTGAAGCTTTCTTT
. | TRBJ2-1 | TRBD2 | TRBV11-2 | CASSSRSAGGEQFF | TGTGCCAGCAGCTCCCGGTCCGCGGGGGGTGAGCAGTTCTTC
. | TRBJ1-2 | . | TRBV4-1 | CASSPSEAGRHGYTF | TGCGCCAGCAGCCCCAGCGAGGCGGGGAGACATGGCTACACCTTC
. | TRBJ2-1 | TRBD2 | TRBV4-1 | CASSQEGSGGTGRDEQFF | TGCGCCAGCAGCCAAGAAGGGAGCGGGGGTACAGGGAGGGATGAGCAGTTCTTC
many | TRBJ2-7 | TRBD2 | TRBV18 | CASSPDGTRSYEQYF | TGTGCCAGCTCACCGGACGGGACTAGATCCTACGAGCAGTACTTC
. | TRBJ2-3 | TRBD1 | TRBV4-1 | CASSQATGVSTDTQYF | TGCGCCAGCAGCCAAGCTACAGGGGTGAGCACAGATACGCAGTATTTT
. | TRBJ2-7 | . | TRBV20-1 | CSASGIATYEQYF | TGCAGTGCTAGTGGTATCGCTACCTACGAGCAGTACTTC
. | TRBJ1-4 | TRBD1 | TRBV9 | CASSVGTGGGKLFF | TGTGCCAGCAGCGTGGGGACAGGGGGCGGAAAACTGTTTTTT
. | TRBJ2-3 | . | TRBV27 | CASRHIVSADTQYF | TGTGCCAGCAGGCATATCGTTAGTGCAGATACGCAGTATTTT
. | TRBJ1-1 | TRBD1 | TRBV7-6 | CASSPGQGEAFF | TGTGCCAGCAGCCCTGGACAGGGAGAAGCTTTCTTT
. | TRBJ2-1 | . | TRBV5-4 | CASSPKTGSIGYNEQFF | TGTGCCAGCAGCCCTAAGACAGGCTCAATCGGGTACAATGAGCAGTTCTTC
few | TRBJ2-1 | TRBD2 | TRBV7-7 | CASSLTSGGVHEQFF | TGTGCTAGCAGCTTAACGAGCGGGGGGGTCCATGAGCAGTTCTTC
. | TRBJ1-2 | . | TRBV6-1 | CASSDRVGRGREGYTF | TGTGCCAGCAGTGATCGGGTGGGGCGCGGACGAGAAGGCTACACCTTC
. | TRBJ1-4 | TRBD1 | TRBV18 | CASSPGQGPTNEKLFF | TGTGCCAGCTCACCAGGACAGGGGCCAACTAATGAAAAACTGTTTTTT
. | TRBJ2-4 | TRBD1 | TRBV10-3 | CAISATGTGKNIQYF | TGTGCCATCAGTGCCACCGGGACAGGGAAAAACATTCAGTACTTC
. | TRBJ2-1 | TRBD1 | TRBV28 | CASTPLVGQGIDEQFF | TGTGCCAGCACCCCCTTAGTCGGACAGGGTATAGATGAGCAGTTCTTC
. | TRBJ2-5 | TRBD2 | TRBV30 | CAWSDGRGATQYF | TGTGCCTGGAGTGACGGGAGGGGAGCGACCCAGTACTTC
. | TRBJ1-5 | TRBD1 | TRBV4-1 | CASSPTGISNQPQHF | TGCGCCAGCAGCCCGACAGGGATTAGCAATCAGCCCCAGCATTTT
. | TRBJ1-6 | . | TRBV5-6 | CASSLSGRVGSPLHF | TGTGCCAGCAGCTTGTCCGGCAGGGTGGGTTCACCCCTCCACTTT
. | TRBJ1-3 | . | TRBV5-6 | CASSLIGWGPGNTIYF | TGTGCCAGCAGCTTAATTGGGTGGGGGCCTGGAAACACCATATATTTT
once | TRBJ2-5 | . | TRBV5-8 | CASRPTGQETQYF | TGTGCCAGCAGGCCAACAGGTCAAGAGACCCAGTACTTC
. | TRBJ2-1 | . | TRBV7-8 | CASSRPRRRVSDEQFF | TGTGCCAGCAGCCGGCCCCGCAGGCGGGTATCGGATGAGCAGTTCTTC
once | TRBJ1-1 | . | TRBV6-6 | CASSLGVTEAFF | TGTGCCAGCAGCCTCGGAGTGACTGAAGCTTTCTTT
. | TRBJ2-2 | TRBD2 | TRBV5-1 | CASSNIAGGGTGELFF | TGCGCCAGCAGCAACATAGCGGGGGGCGGCACCGGGGAGCTGTTTTTT
. | TRBJ2-2 | TRBD1 | TRBV24-1 | CATSDPGQGSRTGELFF | TGTGCCACCAGTGACCCTGGACAGGGGAGCAGGACCGGGGAGCTGTTTTTT
. | TRBJ1-2 | . | TRBV3-1/TRBV3-2 | CASSQGQGNGYTF | TGTGCCAGCAGCCAAGGGCAGGGGAACGGCTACACCTTC
. | TRBJ2-7 | . | TRBV19 | CATCPTGSTYEQYF | TGTGCCACCTGCCCCACAGGGTCCACCTACGAGCAGTACTTC
. | TRBJ1-4 | . | TRBV5-1 | CASSLGGQGEKLFF | TGCGCCAGCAGCTTGGGGGGGCAGGGTGAAAAACTGTTTTTT
. | TRBJ1-3 | . | TRBV5-1 | CASSLALGASSGNTIYF | TGCGCCAGCAGCTTGGCCTTAGGGGCGAGCTCTGGAAACACCATATATTTT
. | TRBJ2-5 | TRBD1 | TRBV3-1/TRBV3-2 | CASSLGDRGLRETQYF | TGTGCCAGCAGCCTTGGGGACAGGGGGCTACGAGAGACCCAGTACTTC
once | TRBJ1-4 | . | TRBV11-2 | CASSPQQGWGEKLFF | TGTGCCAGCAGCCCGCAACAGGGATGGGGGGAAAAACTGTTTTTT